This T cell receptor (beta chain) was observed in a study of T cell clones after liver transplantation (dated by TCRdb to the late 2010s). Context from the whole study: The samples were obtained from ITN030ST, a randomized trial that attempted immunosuppression withdrawal within 2 years after liver transplantation. Donor-reactive T cell clones were identified by TCRbeta sequencing following a pre-transplant mixed lymphocyte reaction and were subsequently tracked in post-transplant blood. Third party-reactive TCRbeta sequences were also identified from pre-transplant MLRs to serve as an antigen-independent comparator for donor-reactive sequences. Three of the eight recipients were HCV-positive; the others were transplanted for non-autoimmune, non-viral indications. The subjects received no induction therapy and were kept on standard immunosuppression until randomization at 12-24 months post-transplant. Tolerance meant complete immunosuppression withdrawal for at least one year without liver enzymes rising beyond twice the upper limit of normal. Blood samples were taken pre-transplant, pre-randomization before withdrawal, and post-randomization after full withdrawal or failed withdrawal. Of the 8 liver transplant recipients making up the studied cohort, 3 were classified as tolerant and 5 as non-tolerant.

Using immunoSEQ, frozen genomic DNA was subjected to high-throughput TCRbeta CDR3 sequencing, a process that included PCR amplification, mapping, bias correction and internal controls. The source study handled its data this way. Productive rearrangements were kept, and unique TCRbeta sequences were defined by CDR3 nucleotide sequence plus V and J gene. For a sequence to be called donor-reactive, it needed a frequency of at least 0.01% and at least 5-fold expansion in CFSE-low cells compared with unstimulated pre-transplant cells. Minimum frequency thresholds were set for each subject on the basis of the unstimulated sample with the lowest template count, so that a detection power of at least 90% was ensured. Repertoire turnover was measured by Jensen-Shannon divergence between the top 1000 TCRbeta sequences post- and pre-transplant. Changes in detection of donor-reactive sequences were assessed with two-sided Fisher's exact tests. The immuneACCESS repertoire file appears here via TCRdb, limited to in-frame rearrangements. These files lack a portion of the clones; in checked studies, under half of the deficit traces to unresolved V genes, and the cause of the others is not known. That table furnishes V, J and clone size, whereas the DNA furnished D and trimming. This sample is represented by tens of thousands of clones; 75% to 80% of them were singletons. Clones ranked in the top ten supply 30% to 40% of the sample.

Of note for this clone: Its antigen specificity is not known. No much larger clone exists at a distance of one base, and base qualities are not known.

Reading from cysteine to phenylalanine, the CDR3 counts 15 amino acids. Of the read, only the CDR3 DNA is kept; its 45 bases are in frame from base 1. V sheds 2 bases and J sheds 3 bases, leaving 14 bases between their ends. According to the germline V gene, CDR1 reads SGHRS and CDR2 reads YFSETQ. Overall study results and their limits: In most of the 8 subjects, regardless of tolerance or HCV status, circulating donor-reactive CD4 TCRbeta sequences dropped significantly post-transplant. In two subjects, low numbers of available donor cells limited the measurable donor-reactive repertoire. The conclusions were considered preliminary, being limited by small, heterogeneous patient numbers and non-standardized post-transplant time points. Donor-reactive sequences decreased more than third party-reactive sequences, which suggests partial antigen-specific deletion that was not related to withdrawal success. Without allograft tissue specimens, donor-reactive T cells may have migrated into the graft rather than being deleted. When repertoire turnover was accounted for, significantly reduced detection of donor-reactive sequences was found in 7 of 8 subjects for CD4 and in 8 of 8 subjects for CD8.

Thawed unstimulated PBMCs were stained for CD3, CD4 and CD8 and FACS-sorted into CD3+CD4+ and CD3+CD8+ populations. All 8 studied subjects were randomized to immunosuppression withdrawal. The Qiagen DNeasy Blood and Tissue Kit was used to isolate genomic DNA. This specimen was CD8+ T cells from blood, taken 52 to 60 months after liver transplant. The rearrangement combines TRBV5-1 with TRBJ1-1, with TRBD1 perhaps the D gene, on 6 matching bases. The sequence was collected from a human patient who received a liver transplant. In transplant recipients, some T cells may be of donor rather than host origin. The CDR3 in this case is CASSLIQGPDTEAFF. The nucleotides are TGCGCCAGCAGCTTAATACAGGGACCGGACACTGAAGCTTTCTTT.